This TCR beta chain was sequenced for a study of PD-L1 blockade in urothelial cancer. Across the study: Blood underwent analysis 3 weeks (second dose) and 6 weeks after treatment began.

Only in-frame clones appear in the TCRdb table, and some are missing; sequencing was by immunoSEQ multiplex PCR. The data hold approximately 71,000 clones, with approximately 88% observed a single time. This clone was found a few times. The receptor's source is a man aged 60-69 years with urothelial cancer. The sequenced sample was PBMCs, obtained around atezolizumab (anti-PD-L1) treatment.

Written as DNA, the CDR3 is TGTGCCAGCAGCCCTTTCCAGGGTCAGCCCCAGCATTTT. Translation gives CASSPFQGQPQHF. The J gene is TRBJ1-5, the V gene TRBV14; D may be TRBD1 (5 bases). The length of the CDR3 is 13 residues. Trimming shortened V by 4 bases and J by 6 bases, and 10 bases separated the two germline ends. CDR1 SGHDN and CDR2 FVKESK come from the germline V gene. Filled out from reference TRBV14 and TRBJ1-5, the complete variable domain reads EAGVTQFPSHSVIEKGQTVTLRCDPISGHDNLYWYRRVMGKEIKFLLHFVKESKQDESGMPNNRFLAERTGGTYSTLKVQPAELEDSGVYFCASSPFQGQPQHFGDGTRLSIL.